The 16 T cell receptor beta chains reported below all come from one sample, sequenced in a study of shared clonotypes between healthy human individuals. The protocol was immunoSEQ multiplex PCR, while the TCRdb copy is restricted to in-frame clones and leaves out a portion. The top ten clones hold about 0.39% of a sample with about 2.4 million clones, 80% to 95% of them seen once. Specimen: naive CD4+ T cells from PBMCs. Subset denoted: CD45RA+ positively selected. These TCRs come from a man younger than 35 in good health. Some clones in this sample may be carry-over from other donors' samples.

Notes on this clone: The sample contains more than one DNA sequence encoding this CDR3. The chain uses TRBV18 and TRBJ2-6, with D unresolved. The CDR3 is made up of 16 amino acids. The germline V gene encodes CDR1 KGHSH and CDR2 LQKENI. V gave up 2 bases and J gave up 0 bases, with 8 bases separating them. CDR3 coding DNA: TGTGCCAGCTCACCATTGGGCAGCTCTGGGGCCAACGTCCTGACTTTC. Translating it yields CASSPLGSSGANVLTF.

This clone was seen just once. The chain uses TRBV4-3 and TRBJ2-4, with D tentatively TRBD1 (6 bases). The CDR3 loop spans 20 amino acids. V gave up 0 bases and J gave up 0 bases, with 21 bases separating them. CDR1 and CDR2 from the germline V gene are LGHNA and YSLEER. CDR3: CASSQDGAWVKQGAKNIQYF. The CDR3 DNA follows: TGCGCCAGCAGCCAAGATGGGGCCTGGGTAAAACAGGGAGCCAAAAACATTCAGTACTTC.

This chain connects TRBV7-8 to TRBJ1-4; 7 bases agree with TRBD1. In germline, CDR1 is SGHVS, CDR2 FQNEAQ. After removal of 5 bases from V and 2 bases from J, the junction contained 8 bases not matched to a gene. The CDR3 covers 16 residues. CDR3 residues: CASSPPPGQTNEKLFF. In nucleotides, the CDR3 is TGTGCCAGCAGCCCTCCACCGGGACAGACTAATGAAAAACTGTTTTTT.

V is TRBV2 and J is TRBJ1-3; no definite D call. The CDR3 loop spans 13 amino acids. From germline, CDR1 is SNHLY and CDR2 FYNNEI. V lost 4 bases to trimming and J lost 8 bases, with 12 bases between them. CDR3 sequence: CASSGQGMDTIYF. DNA for the CDR3: TGTGCCAGCAGTGGCCAAGGGATGGACACCATATATTTT.

This chain links TRBV27 with TRBJ2-5, with 9 positions matching TRBD1. The germline V gene encodes CDR1 MNHEY and CDR2 SMNVEV (reference sequence). V dropped 5 bases and J dropped 2; count of bases not matched to a gene: 15. This CDR3 comprises 18 residues. This CDR3 reads CASSAWTGAAGIQETQYF. Here the CDR3 DNA reads TGTGCCAGCAGTGCATGGACAGGGGCCGCCGGGATTCAAGAGACCCAGTACTTC.

The V call is TRBV5-1, the J call TRBJ1-1, with TRBD1 matching 11 bases. This CDR3 region has 14 residues. V lost 4 bases to trimming and J lost 10 bases; unmatched junction nucleotides: 9. The germline gives CDR1 SGHRS, CDR2 YFSETQ. Here the CDR3 DNA reads TGCGCCAGCAGCCCCGACCCCGGGACAGGGGGAGCTTTCTTT. Translated: CASSPDPGTGGAFF.

This clone was counted only a few times. The sample carries other DNA sequences with the same CDR3. This chain connects TRBV7-3 to TRBJ1-5, with D maybe TRBD1 (5 bases). This CDR3 spans 13 amino acids. The V end lost 4 bases, the J end lost 6 bases, and 10 bases lay between the germline ends. The V gene's germline CDR1 is SGHTA and CDR2 FQGTGA. The CDR3 region is CASSSQVGQPQHF. CDR3 in DNA: TGTGCCAGCAGCTCACAGGTCGGTCAGCCCCAGCATTTT.

This sequence joins TRBV19 and TRBJ1-1; 9 positions match TRBD1. Germline V gene sequence: CDR1 LNHDA, CDR2 SQIVND (reference sequence). The CDR3 covers 15 residues. The V and J ends lost 7 bases and 1 base, in that order; junction bases with no gene match: 7. The CDR3 protein is CASKDRGNGNTEAFF. CDR3 nucleotides: TGTGCCAGTAAAGACAGGGGGAATGGGAACACTGAAGCTTTCTTT.

As regards this clone: This specimen includes other DNA sequences encoding the same CDR3. The V gene is TRBV30, the J gene TRBJ1-5; D is perhaps TRBD1 (5 bases). Trimming took 5 bases from V and 5 from J, leaving 7 bases between them. Germline V gene data show CDR1 as GTSNPN and CDR2 as SVGIG (reference sequence). CDR3 length: 11 amino acids. DNA of the CDR3: TGTGCCTGGGGGGGTGATCAGCCCCAGCATTTT. Its protein product is CAWGGDQPQHF.

With respect to this clone: The identical CDR3 is also encoded by other nucleotide sequences in the sample. The chain links TRBV4-1 to TRBJ2-7; TRBD1 matches 7 bases. J gave up 0 bases and V 0 bases, and 2 bases lay outside the gene matches. This CDR3 region has 15 residues. Germline V gives CDR1 MGHRA, CDR2 YSYEKL. The CDR3 DNA follows: TGCGCCAGCAGCCAAGATCCAGGGGGCTCCTACGAGCAGTACTTC. Encoded protein: CASSQDPGGSYEQYF.

V gene TRBV25-1 combines with J gene TRBJ2-5; 15 positions agree with TRBD2. The CDR3 has 17 residues. Germline CDR1 and CDR2: MGHDK and SYGVNS. V shed 8 bases, J shed 5 bases, and the junction held 12 bases outside the gene matches. The CDR3, as DNA: TGTGCCAGCTCCCGGACTAGCGGGAGGGCCGGGGAGGAGACCCAGTACTTC. As protein: CASSRTSGRAGEETQYF.

V usage is TRBV5-1 and J usage is TRBJ2-3; 13 bases map to TRBD2. Trimming removed 5 bases from V and 2 bases from J; junction bases left unmatched: 5. CDR3 length: 16 amino acids. The germline V gene encodes CDR1 SGHRS and CDR2 YFSETQ. The CDR3 sequence is CASRPGTSGITDTQYF. The CDR3, as DNA: TGCGCCAGCAGGCCTGGGACTAGCGGGATCACAGATACGCAGTATTTT.

A note on this clone: The junction shows a germline mismatch at one end, possibly a read error. This rearrangement joins TRBV7-8 to TRBJ1-4; no firm D call. Looked up from germline, CDR1 is SGHVS and CDR2 is FQNEAQ. CDR3 length: 12 residues. The CDR3 spells CATSRSGEKLFF. Here the CDR3 DNA reads TGTGCCACCAGCCGGTCGGGTGAAAAACTGTTTTTT. The full variable domain, completed using reference TRBV7-8 and TRBJ1-4, is GAGVSQSPRYKVAKRGQDVALRCDPISGHVSLFWYQQALGQGPEFLTYFQNEAQLDKSGLPSDRFFAERPEGSVSTLKIQRTQQEDSAVYLCATSRSGEKLFFGSGTQLSVL.

This clone appeared once. This chain uses TRBV4-2 with TRBJ2-1, with TRBD2 matching 8 bases. The CDR3 has 16 amino acids. J was trimmed by 3 bases and V by 4 bases; bases with no gene match: 8. CDR1 LGHNA and CDR2 YNFKEQ come from the germline V gene. DNA for the CDR3: TGTGCCAGCAGCCGGTTGACTAGCGAGAGCTACAATGAGCAGTTCTTC. Translation gives CASSRLTSESYNEQFF.

The chain combines TRBV5-8 with TRBJ2-2, with 7 nucleotides matching TRBD2. The length of the CDR3 is 16 residues. V shed 4 bases and J 0 bases; nucleotides not matched to a gene: 6. Per the germline V gene, CDR1 is SGHTS and CDR2 is YDEGEE. The DNA for the CDR3 is TGTGCCAGCAGCCATCGACTAGCCGCGAACACCGGGGAGCTGTTTTTT. It yields the protein CASSHRLAANTGELFF.

This clone was seen just once. The chain uses TRBV6-6 and TRBJ1-1, with a possible D match to TRBD1 (5 bases). CDR3 size: 14 residues. The V gene's germline CDR1 is MNHNY and CDR2 SVGAGI (reference sequence). The germline V and J ends were trimmed by 4 bases and 0 bases, with 9 bases remaining between them. CDR3: CASSWGTMNTEAFF. The CDR3 coding sequence is TGTGCCAGCAGTTGGGGGACGATGAACACTGAAGCTTTCTTT.